This TCR beta chain appears in the sequencing data of a study of T cells in Graves' hyperthyroidism and ophthalmopathy. From around 11 ml of fresh peripheral blood, PBMCs were isolated. There are 15 residues in the CDR3. Germline CDR1 and CDR2: KGHSH and LQKENI. V lost 3 bases and J 1 base, leaving 9 bases between the germline ends. RNA transcripts gave rise to amplified TCR beta CDR3 regions. The HTBI primer set was used in a first-round RT-PCR of the TCR CDR3. TCRdb reprocessed the multiplex PCR reads with MiXCR, giving one entry per CDR3 protein. The table lists more than 600,000 distinct CDR3 sequences, 15% to 20% of them singletons, with around 8% in the top ten.

The sequencing sample was made of blood. This receptor was identified in a man between 18 and 35 years old with Graves' hyperthyroidism. The rearrangement uses TRBV18 and TRBJ2-2; possible D gene TRBD1, 6 bases. The CDR3 nucleotides read TGTGCCAGCTCACCCTGGACAGTGAACACCGGGGAGCTGTTTTTT. Translating it yields CASSPWTVNTGELFF.